The 25 T cell receptor beta chains reported below all come from one sample, sequenced in a study of blood T cell repertoires in COVID-19. The table came from immunoSEQ multiplex PCR; TCRdb's copy has only in-frame clones and leaves some out. The data hold roughly 70,000 clones, with 80% observed a single time. Sequencing input: peripheral blood. The receptor set was obtained from a man between 70 and 80 years old who had recovered from COVID-19.

The CDR3 loop is CASSYTRTGGAYGYTF. DNA for the CDR3: TGTGCCAGCAGTTACACACGGACAGGGGGGGCCTATGGCTACACCTTC. This chain joins TRBV6-5 and TRBJ1-2; TRBD1 matches at 10 bases. V lost 2 bases to trimming and J lost 4 bases; unmatched junction nucleotides: 7. CDR3 size: 16 residues. Germline loops: CDR1 MNHEY, CDR2 SVGAGI.

V usage is TRBV4-2 and J usage is TRBJ2-7, with 7 bases identical to TRBD2. The CDR3 has 13 amino acids. V shed 1 base, J shed 3 bases, and the junction held 0 bases outside the gene matches. Germline V gives CDR1 LGHNA, CDR2 YNFKEQ. This CDR3 reads CASSQGGGYEQYF. CDR3 DNA: TGTGCCAGCAGCCAAGGGGGGGGCTACGAGCAGTACTTC.

The chain combines TRBV23-1 with TRBJ1-6, with a weak D call TRBD1 (6 bases). TRBV23-1 is given ORF status, its function remaining uncertain. The V end was cut by 8 bases, the J end by 7 bases, with 24 bases between. CDR3 length: 17 amino acids. The CDR3 spells CASCCVRGTSPNSPLHF. The CDR3 nucleotides are TGCGCCAGCTGTTGTGTTCGTGGGACAAGCCCAAATTCACCCCTCCACTTT.

The CDR3 loop is CASSKGTGVDTDTQYF. The CDR3 DNA reads as TGTGCCAGCAGCAAAGGGACAGGGGTTGATACAGATACGCAGTATTTT. The J gene is TRBJ2-3, the V gene TRBV21-1; TRBD1 is the table's D call, not checked against the DNA. TRBV21-1 is classified as a pseudogene. This CDR3 region has 16 residues.

The rearrangement joins TRBV7-2 to TRBJ2-5, with D possibly TRBD1 on 5 matching bases. Trimming took 3 bases from V and 1 from J, leaving 9 bases between them. Germline CDR1 and CDR2: SGHTA and FQGNSA. The CDR3 runs 14 residues. The CDR3 DNA follows: TGTGCCAGCAGCTTCACGACAGTCCAAGAGACCCAGTACTTC. It specifies CASSFTTVQETQYF.

The CDR3 is CASSFLTQLQYF. CDR3 DNA: TGTGCCAGCAGCTTCCTGACTCAACTCCAGTATTTT. The rearrangement joins TRBV11-3 to TRBJ2-3; D gene unclear. The CDR3 is 12 residues long. V gave up 3 bases and J gave up 12 bases, with 13 bases separating them. CDR1 SGHNT and CDR2 YENEEA come from the germline V gene.

This sequence joins TRBV3-1 (or the pseudogene TRBV3-2) and TRBJ1-1; the D is unclear. The V end was cut by 4 bases, the J end by 0 bases, with 15 bases between. Germline V gene lookup returns CDR1 LGHDT and CDR2 YNNKEL (reference sequence). The CDR3 covers 16 residues. The CDR3 is CASSRSERYMNTEAFF. The CDR3 coding sequence is TGTGCCAGCAGCCGATCGGAGAGATACATGAACACTGAAGCTTTCTTT.

V is TRBV6-5 and J is TRBJ2-5; 11 bases are shared with TRBD1. The length of the CDR3 is 13 residues. V trimming: 8 bases; J trimming: 4 bases; junction bases outside the gene matches: 3. Germline CDR1 is MNHEY and CDR2 is SVGAGI. CDR3 bases: TGTGCCAGCTCAGGGACAGGGGGAGAGACCCAGTACTTC. This encodes CASSGTGGETQYF.

V and J are TRBV18 and TRBJ1-2; the match to TRBD1 covers 7 bases. The CDR3 length is 15 residues. Losses at the gene ends were 3 bases for V and 4 bases for J; bases not matched to a gene: 8. Looked up from germline, CDR1 is KGHSH and CDR2 is LQKENI. CDR3 in amino acids: CASSPYKGAAYGYTF. CDR3 nucleotide sequence: TGTGCCAGCTCACCTTACAAGGGGGCGGCCTATGGCTACACCTTC.

The chain has TRBV12-3 or TRBV12-4 and TRBJ1-5; 7 positions match TRBD1. V lost 6 bases to trimming and J lost 6 bases; unmatched junction nucleotides: 5. This CDR3 has 13 residues. In DNA, the CDR3 is TGTGCCAGCAGACAGACAGGGTTTCAGCCCCAGCATTTT. Translation: CASRQTGFQPQHF.

This sequence joins TRBV6-6 and TRBJ2-2; tentative D call: TRBD2 (6 bases). The germline CDR1 and CDR2 sequences are MNHNY and SVGAGI (reference sequence). V lost 6 bases to trimming and J lost 3 bases, with 17 bases between them. The CDR3 sequence is 16 residues long. CDR3 DNA sequence: TGTGCCAGCAGCAACATAGCGGCGGTGGACACCGGGGAGCTGTTTTTT. Protein product: CASSNIAAVDTGELFF.

The chain links TRBV28 to TRBJ1-5; D not resolved. Germline V gene lookup returns CDR1 MDHEN and CDR2 SYDVKM. Trimming stripped 3 bases from V and 3 bases from J, with 9 bases between. The CDR3 loop spans 14 amino acids. The CDR3 loop reads CASSFRQNNQPQHF. CDR3 DNA: TGTGCCAGCAGTTTCCGCCAGAACAATCAGCCCCAGCATTTT.

The J gene is TRBJ1-1, the V gene TRBV11-3; 7 nucleotides align to TRBD1. CDR3 length: 16 amino acids. Trimming removed 3 bases from V and 2 bases from J; junction bases left unmatched: 9. CDR1 and CDR2 from the germline V gene are SGHNT and YENEEA. The CDR3 sequence is CASSFVGGAGNTEAFF. In nucleotides, the CDR3 is TGTGCCAGCAGCTTCGTAGGGGGCGCGGGTAACACTGAAGCTTTCTTT.

The rearrangement uses TRBV7-2 and TRBJ2-2; 11 bases are a match to TRBD2. J was trimmed by 5 bases and V by 1 base; bases with no gene match: 3. Per germline, CDR1 SGHTA and CDR2 FQGNSA. The length of the CDR3 is 16 residues. CDR3 nucleotides: TGTGCCAGCAGCTTAGGGGGGACTAGCGGAACCGGGGAGCTGTTTTTT. Its protein is CASSLGGTSGTGELFF.

This chain connects TRBV28 to TRBJ1-1, with D tentatively TRBD1 (5 bases). The V end was cut by 5 bases, the J end by 8 bases, with 21 bases between. This CDR3 is built from 15 residues. Germline V lookup: CDR1 MDHEN, CDR2 SYDVKM. CDR3 coding DNA: TGTGCCAGCAGTCTTGACTCAGGGATAGTTAACGAAGCTTTCTTT. Amino acids: CASSLDSGIVNEAFF.

This clone has at least ten counts. This chain links TRBV3-1 (or the pseudogene TRBV3-2) with TRBJ2-1; 10 nucleotides line up with TRBD2. The CDR3 has 17 residues. CDR1 and CDR2 from the germline V gene are LGHDT and YNNKEL (reference sequence). V trimming: 1 base; J trimming: 9 bases; junction bases outside the gene matches: 12. The CDR3 DNA reads as TGTGCCAGCAGCCAAGTACCAGCGGGGGGGCCTGGAGGTGAGCAGTTCTTC. It specifies CASSQVPAGGPGGEQFF.

The rearrangement uses TRBV24-1 and TRBJ2-3, with 11 bases identical to TRBD1. V shed 5 bases, J shed 6 bases, and the junction held 9 bases outside the gene matches. Per the germline V gene, CDR1 is KGHDR and CDR2 is SFDVKD. The CDR3 runs to 16 residues. The DNA for the CDR3 is TGTGCCACCAGTGGTCGCCGGGACAGGGGGTCCGATACGCAGTATTTT. It translates to CATSGRRDRGSDTQYF.

This clone was detected a few times. This chain links TRBV27 with TRBJ1-2, with D maybe TRBD1 (6 bases). Trimming removed 6 bases from V and 8 bases from J, with 16 bases in between. The germline V gene encodes CDR1 MNHEY and CDR2 SMNVEV (reference sequence). CDR3 length: 13 residues. In DNA, the CDR3 is TGTGCCAGCAGCCAGAGGGGGGGAGAAGGCTACACCTTC. This translates into CASSQRGGEGYTF.

CDR3 nucleotides: TGTGCCAGCAGCCGACGGGGCGTACAGGGCCTAAGGGGGGAGACCCAGTACTTC. Amino acids: CASSRRGVQGLRGETQYF. The chain uses TRBV11-2 and TRBJ2-5; TRBD1 might be the D (6 bases). Trimming cost V 5 bases and J 5 bases, with 27 bases left between them. Germline values: CDR1 SGHAT, CDR2 FQNNGV. This CDR3 contains 18 residues.

V is TRBV4-1 and J is TRBJ2-7; D gene ambiguous. CDR1 is MGHRA and CDR2 is YSYEKL in the germline V gene. V lost 0 bases to trimming and J lost 7 bases, with 16 bases between them. CDR3 size: 15 residues. In nucleotides, the CDR3 is TGCGCCAGCAGCCAAGACACCAATACTCTTTTTGAGCAGTACTTC. This codes for CASSQDTNTLFEQYF.

The chain couples TRBV14 to TRBJ2-2; D perhaps matches TRBD1 (6 bases). The germline V and J ends were trimmed by 4 bases and 8 bases, with 20 bases remaining between them. CDR1 and CDR2 from the germline V gene are SGHDN and FVKESK. This CDR3 contains 16 residues. CDR3 protein: CASSPERWGLPGELFF. CDR3 in DNA: TGTGCCAGCAGCCCGGAGAGGTGGGGGCTCCCGGGGGAGCTGTTTTTT.

This chain links TRBV3-1 (or the pseudogene TRBV3-2) with TRBJ1-2; 8 bases are a match to TRBD1. With 0 bases clipped from V and 5 bases from J, the junction kept 5 bases outside the gene matches. Germline lookup yields CDR1 LGHDT and CDR2 YNNKEL (reference sequence). This CDR3 spans 15 amino acids. CDR3 DNA: TGTGCCAGCAGCCAAGATCTGGGACAGGTTTATGGCTACACCTTC. Its translation is CASSQDLGQVYGYTF.

The V call is TRBV11-2, the J call TRBJ2-7; D gene uncertain. Germline V CDR1 and CDR2: SGHAT, FQNNGV. V was clipped by 2 bases and J by 6 bases, with 11 bases between them. The CDR3 extends over 13 amino acids. The CDR3 DNA reads TGTGCCAGCAGCTTAAGTTCCCTCGGCGAGCAGTACTTC. Protein product: CASSLSSLGEQYF. Together with reference TRBV11-2 and TRBJ2-7, the CDR3 gives the full variable domain: EAGVAQSPRYKIIEKRQSVAFWCNPISGHATLYWYQQILGQGPKLLIQFQNNGVVDDSQLPKDRFSAERLKGVDSTLKIQPAKLEDSAVYLCASSLSSLGEQYFGPGTRLTVT.

This chain connects TRBV2 to TRBJ2-3; D not resolved. Deletions cut 4 bases from V and 6 bases from J, with 8 bases between. Looked up from germline, CDR1 is SNHLY and CDR2 is FYNNEI. This CDR3 contains 12 residues. The DNA for the CDR3 is TGTGCCAGCAGTGCTGAGGCTGATACGCAGTATTTT. Amino acids: CASSAEADTQYF.

This chain joins TRBV6-1 and TRBJ1-3; no reliable D call. V shed 3 bases and J shed 1 base, with 7 bases lying between them. Germline V gives CDR1 MNHNS, CDR2 SASEGT. The CDR3 has 14 amino acids. CDR3 residues: CASSESFSGNTIYF. For the CDR3, the DNA is TGTGCCAGCAGTGAGTCCTTTTCTGGAAACACCATATATTTT.